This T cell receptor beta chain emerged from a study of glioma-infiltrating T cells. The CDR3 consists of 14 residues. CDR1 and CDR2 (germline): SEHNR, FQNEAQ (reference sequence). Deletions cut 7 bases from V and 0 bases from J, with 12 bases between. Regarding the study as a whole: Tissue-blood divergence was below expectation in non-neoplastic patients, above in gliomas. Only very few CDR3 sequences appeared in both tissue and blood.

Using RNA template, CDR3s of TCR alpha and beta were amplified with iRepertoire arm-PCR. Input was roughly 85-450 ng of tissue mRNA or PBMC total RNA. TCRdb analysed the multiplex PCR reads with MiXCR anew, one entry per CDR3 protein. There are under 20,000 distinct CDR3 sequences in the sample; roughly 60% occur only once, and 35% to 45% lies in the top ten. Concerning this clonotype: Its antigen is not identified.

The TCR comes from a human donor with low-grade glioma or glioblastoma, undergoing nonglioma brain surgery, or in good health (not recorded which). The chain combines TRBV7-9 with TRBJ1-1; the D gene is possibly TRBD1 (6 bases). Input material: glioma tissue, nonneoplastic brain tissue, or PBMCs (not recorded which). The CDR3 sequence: CASTQGNVNTEAFF. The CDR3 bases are TGTGCCAGCACCCAGGGGAACGTGAACACTGAAGCTTTCTTT.